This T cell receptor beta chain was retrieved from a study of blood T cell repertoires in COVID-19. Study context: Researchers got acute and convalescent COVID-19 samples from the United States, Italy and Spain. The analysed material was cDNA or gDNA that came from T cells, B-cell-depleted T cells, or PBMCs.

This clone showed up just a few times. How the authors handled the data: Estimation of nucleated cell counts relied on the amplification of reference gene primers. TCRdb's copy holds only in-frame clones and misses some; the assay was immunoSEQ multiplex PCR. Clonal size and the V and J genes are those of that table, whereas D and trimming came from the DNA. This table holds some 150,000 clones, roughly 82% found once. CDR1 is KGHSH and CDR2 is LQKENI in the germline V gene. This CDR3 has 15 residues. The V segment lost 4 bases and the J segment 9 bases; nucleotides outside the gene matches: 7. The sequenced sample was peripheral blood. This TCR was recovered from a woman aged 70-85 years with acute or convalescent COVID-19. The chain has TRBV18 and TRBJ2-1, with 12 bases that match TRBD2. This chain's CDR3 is CASSRTSGNTVEQFF. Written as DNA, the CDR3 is TGTGCCAGCTCACGGACTAGCGGGAATACGGTTGAGCAGTTCTTC.